This T cell receptor (beta chain) came from a study of blood T cells in healthy people across ages. There are 13 residues in the CDR3. Trimming shortened V by 1 base and J by 10 bases, and 8 bases separated the two germline ends. This clonotype was counted only a few times. Using a J-beta primer mix together with a sample-barcoded 5' primer, a second PCR was run for about 6 to 12 cycles. TCRdb redid the calling of the 5' RACE reads with MiXCR, one entry per CDR3 protein. The sample lists approximately 780,000 distinct CDR3 sequences; about a quarter were seen once. These data also featured in a second study, about T cells of mothers and their children. This second report adds: Using about 1.5 ug per 15 ul, all extracted RNA underwent cDNA synthesis.

This chain joins TRBV12-3 or TRBV12-4 and TRBJ2-6; D not resolved. The clonotype originates from a boy younger than 18 in good health. Sequenced input: blood. The CDR3 loop reads CASSLGQANVLTF. The DNA for the CDR3 is TGTGCCAGCAGTTTAGGGCAGGCAAACGTCCTGACTTTC.